This TCR beta chain came from a study of shared clonotypes between healthy human individuals. Study-level results: Some clonotypes were shared by all four sorted-subset donors, while others were not shared. The non-shared ones had lower generation probabilities than the shared ones.

Authors' processing steps: Filtering differed for immunoSEQ, which gave only junction sequences without quality scores. The repertoire was sequenced with immunoSEQ multiplex PCR; TCRdb's copy has only in-frame clones and lacks some. V, J and clone size are those of that table, while D and trimming were read from the DNA. The table records about a million clones, approximately 80% of them present only once. V lost 0 bases, J lost 5 bases, and 11 bases stayed unmatched. This CDR3 region has 17 residues. Germline CDR1 is LGHNA and CDR2 is YNFKEQ. Notes on this clone: The antigen is undetermined.

The rearrangement uses TRBV4-2 and TRBJ2-5; 8 bases match TRBD1. The TCR originated in a man in his late teens or twenties in good health. Some clones in this sample may be carry-over from other donors' samples. Specimen: memory CD4+ T cells from PBMCs. Subset noted: CD45RA-negative fraction. Written as DNA, the CDR3 is TGTGCCAGCAGCCAAGATAAGAACAGGGGGGCGTGGGAGACCCAGTACTTC. Translating it yields CASSQDKNRGAWETQYF.